In this sample, the clone carrying this T cell receptor beta chain turned up once. These data are taken from a study of blood T cell repertoires in COVID-19. As handled by the study authors: Researchers report that nucleated cell counts were estimated from reference gene primer amplification. Data came from immunoSEQ multiplex PCR; TCRdb stores just in-frame clones and leaves some out. The D gene and trimming were derived from the DNA, and the V and J assignments and clone size from that table. The repertoire holds a few hundred thousand clones, around 87% seen once, with approximately 1.9% in the top ten. V shed 3 bases, J shed 2 bases, and the junction held 1 base outside the gene matches. The CDR3 has 13 residues. Germline CDR1 is LNHDA and CDR2 is SQIVND (reference sequence). Grouping used clinical history reported by participants in a survey and questionnaire.

The receptor was isolated from a man aged 35-49 years in a cohort exposed to, infected with or recovered from COVID-19 (not recorded which). The V and J genes are TRBV19 and TRBJ2-7; 7 positions match TRBD1. Sequencing was done on a sample of PBMCs or T cells enriched from blood (not recorded which). The CDR3 sequence is CASSMTGPYEQYF. CDR3 DNA: TGTGCCAGTAGTATGACAGGGCCCTACGAGCAGTACTTC.